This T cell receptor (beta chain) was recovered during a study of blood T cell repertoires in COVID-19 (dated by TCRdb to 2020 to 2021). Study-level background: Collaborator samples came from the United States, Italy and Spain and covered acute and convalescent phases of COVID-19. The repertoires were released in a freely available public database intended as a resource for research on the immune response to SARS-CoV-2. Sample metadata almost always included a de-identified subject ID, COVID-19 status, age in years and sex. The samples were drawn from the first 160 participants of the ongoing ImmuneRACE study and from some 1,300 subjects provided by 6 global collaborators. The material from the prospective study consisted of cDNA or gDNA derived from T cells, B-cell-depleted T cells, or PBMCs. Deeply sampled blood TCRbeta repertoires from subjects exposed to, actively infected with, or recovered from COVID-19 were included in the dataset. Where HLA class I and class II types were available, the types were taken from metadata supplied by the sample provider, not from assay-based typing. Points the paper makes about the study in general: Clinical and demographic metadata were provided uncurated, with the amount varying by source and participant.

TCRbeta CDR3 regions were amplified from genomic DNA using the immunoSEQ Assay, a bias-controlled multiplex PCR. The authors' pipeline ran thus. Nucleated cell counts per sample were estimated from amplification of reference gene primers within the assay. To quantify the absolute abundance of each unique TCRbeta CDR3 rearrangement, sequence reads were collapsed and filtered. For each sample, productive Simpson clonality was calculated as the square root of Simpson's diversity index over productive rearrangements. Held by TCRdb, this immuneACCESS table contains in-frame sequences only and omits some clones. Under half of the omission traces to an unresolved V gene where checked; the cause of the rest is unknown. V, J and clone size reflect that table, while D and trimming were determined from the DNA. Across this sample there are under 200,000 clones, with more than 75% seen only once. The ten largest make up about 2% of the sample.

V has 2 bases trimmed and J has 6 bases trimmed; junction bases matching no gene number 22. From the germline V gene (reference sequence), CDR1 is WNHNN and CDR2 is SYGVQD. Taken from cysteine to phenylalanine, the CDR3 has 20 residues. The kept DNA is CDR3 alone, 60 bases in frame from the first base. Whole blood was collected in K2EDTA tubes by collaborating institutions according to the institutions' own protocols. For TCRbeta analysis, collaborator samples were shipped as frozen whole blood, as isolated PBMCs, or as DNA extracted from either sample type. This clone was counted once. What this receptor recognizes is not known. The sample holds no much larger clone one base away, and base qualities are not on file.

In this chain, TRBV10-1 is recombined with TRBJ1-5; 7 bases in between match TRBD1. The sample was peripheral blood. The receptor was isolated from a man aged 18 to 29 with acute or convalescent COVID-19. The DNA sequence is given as TGCGCCAGCAGTGAGAAGAGGGACAGAGTTTCTTTCAGGTTCGGTCAGCCCCAGCATTTT. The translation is CASSEKRDRVSFRFGQPQHF.